The 32 T cell receptor beta chains below come from one sample, sequenced in a study of blood T cell repertoires in COVID-19. The protocol was immunoSEQ multiplex PCR, while the TCRdb copy is restricted to in-frame clones and leaves out a portion. Of under 35,000 clones in the sample, around 90% were seen once. The sequenced sample consisted of peripheral blood. Receptor source: a man in his sixties with active COVID-19.

The chain recombines TRBV7-2 with TRBJ2-6, with 7 bases aligning to TRBD2. The CDR3 spans 18 residues. The V gene's germline CDR1 is SGHTA and CDR2 FQGNSA. The ends lost 1 base at V and 0 bases at J; junction bases unmatched: 6. DNA for the CDR3: TGTGCCAGCAGCTTAGTGGGAGGGCATAACTCTGGGGCCAACGTCCTGACTTTC. Its protein product is CASSLVGGHNSGANVLTF.

The chain combines TRBV18 with TRBJ2-4; no clear D. The germline V gene encodes CDR1 KGHSH and CDR2 LQKENI. V was pared by 3 bases and J by 0 bases, with 15 bases between. The CDR3 is made up of 17 amino acids. CDR3 DNA sequence: TGTGCCAGCTCACCCCCGTGGGCAGCCCTAGCCAAAAACATTCAGTACTTC. Its translation is CASSPPWAALAKNIQYF.

The CDR3 spells CASSLDRNYGYTF. The CDR3 bases are TGTGCCAGCAGTTTGGACAGGAACTATGGCTACACCTTC. This rearrangement joins TRBV27 to TRBJ1-2; 7 bases fit TRBD1. Germline CDR1 reads MNHEY; CDR2 reads SMNVEV (reference sequence). Trimming took 3 bases from V and 2 from J; bases not matched to a gene: 0. This CDR3 region has 13 residues.

This clone was observed once. V usage is TRBV19 and J usage is TRBJ1-2; TRBD1 aligns across 9 bases. The CDR3 loop spans 15 amino acids. V dropped 1 base and J dropped 4; count of bases not matched to a gene: 4. Germline lookup yields CDR1 LNHDA and CDR2 SQIVND (reference sequence). Here the CDR3 reads CASSIARDRAYGYTF. The CDR3 coding sequence is TGTGCCAGTAGTATAGCTCGGGACAGGGCCTATGGCTACACCTTC.

The chain combines TRBV18 with TRBJ2-1; tentative D call: TRBD2 (6 bases). This CDR3 is 13 amino acids long. Germline V gives CDR1 KGHSH, CDR2 LQKENI. Trimming removed 0 bases from V and 13 bases from J, with 13 bases in between. The CDR3 loop reads CASSPPGVGLQFF. The CDR3 nucleotides read TGTGCCAGCTCACCACCGGGAGTTGGACTACAGTTCTTC. Complete variable domain (other parts from reference TRBV18 and TRBJ2-1): NAGVMQNPRHLVRRRGQEARLRCSPMKGHSHVYWYRQLPEEGLKFMVYLQKENIIDESGMPKERFSAEFPKEGPSILRIQQVVRGDSAAYFCASSPPGVGLQFFGPGTRLTVL.

The chain is built from TRBV28 and TRBJ2-3, with TRBD1 matching 9 bases. The V gene's germline CDR1 is MDHEN and CDR2 SYDVKM. The junction had 9 bases not matched to a gene; V was cut back by 5 bases and J by 6 bases. The CDR3 is 15 amino acids. CDR3 in amino acids: CASSPQGALFDTQYF. CDR3 sequence (DNA): TGTGCCAGCAGTCCACAGGGGGCTTTATTCGATACGCAGTATTTT.

CDR3 amino acids: CATSGTSGNNEQFF. As DNA, the CDR3 is TGTGCCACCAGCGGGACTAGCGGGAACAATGAGCAGTTCTTC. This sequence joins TRBV24-1 and TRBJ2-1; 13 bases are a match to TRBD2. Germline V lookup: CDR1 KGHDR, CDR2 SFDVKD. J gave up 5 bases and V 7 bases, and 1 base lay outside the gene matches. The CDR3 covers 14 residues.

The gene calls are TRBV5-8 and TRBJ1-1, with D perhaps TRBD1 (6 bases). The CDR3 contains 14 residues. V was clipped by 7 bases and J by 6 bases, with 19 bases between them. From germline, CDR1 is SGHTS and CDR2 YDEGEE. The CDR3 here is CASGQFVKSAEAFF. The CDR3 DNA reads TGTGCCAGCGGACAGTTTGTTAAATCCGCTGAAGCTTTCTTT.

The V and J genes are TRBV6-1 and TRBJ2-5; 12 nucleotides agree with TRBD2. With 3 bases clipped from V and 5 bases from J, the junction kept 4 bases outside the gene matches. The germline V gene encodes CDR1 MNHNS and CDR2 SASEGT. The CDR3 consists of 15 residues. The CDR3: CASSDRLAGVETQYF. In nucleotides, the CDR3 is TGTGCCAGCAGTGATCGACTAGCGGGAGTGGAGACCCAGTACTTC.

The CDR3 nucleotides read TGTGCCAGCAGCTTTGAGGGAGGGCCGGGCGAGCAGTACTTC. It codes for CASSFEGGPGEQYF. The chain is built from TRBV7-2 and TRBJ2-7, with 7 positions matching TRBD2. CDR3 length: 14 residues. Germline V gene data show CDR1 as SGHTA and CDR2 as FQGNSA. Unmatched junction bases numbered 8, after V lost 3 bases and J lost 6 bases.

The chain is built from TRBV28 and TRBJ2-2; TRBD2 aligns across 16 bases. CDR1 is MDHEN, CDR2 SYDVKM, per germline. This CDR3 spans 17 amino acids. The trim removed 0 bases at V and 6 bases at J, leaving 1 base unmatched. The CDR3 region is CASSLWGLAGGPGELFF. The CDR3, as DNA: TGTGCCAGCAGTTTATGGGGACTAGCGGGAGGGCCCGGGGAGCTGTTTTTT.

This rearrangement joins TRBV6-2 or TRBV6-3 to TRBJ1-4, with a tentative D call TRBD1 (6 bases). Trimming removed 6 bases at V and 2 bases at J, with 10 bases between. The CDR3 extends over 14 amino acids. Looked up from germline, CDR1 is MNHEY and CDR2 is SVGEGT. The chain's CDR3 is CASSETGTNEKLFF. The CDR3 bases are TGTGCCAGCAGCGAAACAGGGACTAATGAAAAACTGTTTTTT.

This clone occurred a few times. The V and J genes are TRBV5-1 and TRBJ2-7; a weak D match, TRBD1 (7 bases). Germline V gene data show CDR1 as SGHRS and CDR2 as YFSETQ. The CDR3 covers 18 residues. V was trimmed by 2 bases and J by 7 bases, leaving 28 bases between them. CDR3 DNA sequence: TGCGCCAGCAGCTTCCAATTAGGACAGGCGAAGGGAGGTAGGGAGCAGTACTTC. Translating gives CASSFQLGQAKGGREQYF.

This chain joins TRBV27 and TRBJ2-7, with 8 positions matching TRBD1. J was trimmed by 6 bases and V by 6 bases; bases with no gene match: 7. This CDR3 spans 13 amino acids. Germline CDR1 and CDR2: MNHEY and SMNVEV (reference sequence). The CDR3 DNA reads TGTGCCAGCAGCCTCGGCAGGGGGCTCGAGCAGTACTTC. Translation gives CASSLGRGLEQYF.

The chain carries TRBV15 and TRBJ2-5, with 12 bases matching TRBD1. The trim removed 6 bases at V and 2 bases at J, leaving 7 bases unmatched. The CDR3 covers 16 residues. The germline CDR1 and CDR2 sequences are LNHNV and YYDKDF (reference sequence). This CDR3 reads CATRGQGARSQETQYF. CDR3 nucleotides: TGTGCCACCAGGGGACAGGGGGCGCGGAGTCAAGAGACCCAGTACTTC.

CDR3 loop: CASSMGQGVYGYTF. The CDR3, as DNA: TGCGCCAGCAGCATGGGACAGGGGGTTTATGGCTACACCTTC. This chain uses TRBV5-1 with TRBJ1-2; 11 bases are shared with TRBD1. The CDR3 runs 14 residues. The germline gives CDR1 SGHRS, CDR2 YFSETQ. The V gene end was trimmed by 4 bases and the J gene end by 5 bases; junction bases not matched to a gene: 4.

V and J are TRBV6-5 and TRBJ2-7, with TRBD1 identical over 8 bases. V dropped 8 bases and J dropped 0; count of bases not matched to a gene: 9. CDR3 length: 15 residues. Germline assignment: CDR1 MNHEY and CDR2 SVGAGI. For the CDR3, the DNA is TGTGCCAGCCACGACAGGGGTAGGGTCTCCTACGAGCAGTACTTC. Translating gives CASHDRGRVSYEQYF.

This chain links TRBV4-1 with TRBJ1-2; 8 bases align to TRBD1. CDR3 length: 15 amino acids. J was trimmed by 6 bases and V by 2 bases; bases with no gene match: 8. The germline gives CDR1 MGHRA, CDR2 YSYEKL. CDR3 sequence reads: CASSQTGQGGNGYTF. The CDR3 coding sequence is TGCGCCAGCAGCCAAACTGGACAGGGAGGGAATGGCTACACCTTC.

The gene calls are TRBV21-1 and TRBJ2-7; the D segment call TRBD1 is taken from the table without a DNA check. TRBV21-1 is deemed a pseudogene. The CDR3 is 17 residues long. CDR3 loop: CASSKEGASRRSYEQYF. The CDR3 nucleotides are TGTGCCAGCAGCAAAGAGGGGGCTAGCCGACGATCCTACGAGCAGTACTTC.

The chain uses TRBV6-1 and TRBJ2-3, with TRBD2 identical over 7 bases. This CDR3 comprises 17 residues. With 2 bases clipped from V and 6 bases from J, the junction kept 14 bases outside the gene matches. CDR1 and CDR2 from the germline V gene are MNHNS and SASEGT. The CDR3 is CASSEPPARGGPDTQYF. The CDR3 coding sequence is TGTGCCAGCAGTGAACCCCCGGCCCGGGGAGGGCCCGATACGCAGTATTTT.

This clone was observed a handful of times. The rearrangement uses TRBV5-4 and TRBJ1-1; D not resolved. The ends were cut back, 0 bases at V and 0 bases at J, with 6 bases in the middle. This CDR3 is built from 14 residues. Germline-derived CDR1 and CDR2 are SGHNT and YYREEE (reference sequence). The CDR3 is CASSLGQMNTEAFF. CDR3 DNA: TGTGCCAGCAGCTTGGGGCAGATGAACACTGAAGCTTTCTTT.

The rearrangement joins TRBV6-5 to TRBJ1-1; D not resolved. The CDR3 is 12 amino acids. Trimming took off 6 bases at V and 4 bases at J, with 9 bases between the two ends. Germline V CDR1 and CDR2: MNHEY, SVGAGI. This chain's CDR3 is CASSPPGTEAFF. The CDR3 DNA reads TGTGCCAGCAGCCCCCCGGGCACTGAAGCTTTCTTT.

The rearrangement links TRBV27 to TRBJ2-1, with TRBD2 matching 8 bases. With V trimmed by 3 bases and J by 5 bases, 15 bases remained unmatched. CDR3 length equals 18 residues. Germline loops: CDR1 MNHEY, CDR2 SMNVEV (reference sequence). DNA of the CDR3: TGTGCCAGCAGTTTTCTTAGGACTAGCCCTAATTACCACAATGAGCAGTTCTTC. It yields the protein CASSFLRTSPNYHNEQFF.

This clone occurred once. The J gene is TRBJ1-6, the V gene TRBV30; 9 bases agree with TRBD1. Germline trimming cut 8 bases from V and 4 bases from J; bases unmatched to any gene: 3. This CDR3 contains 13 residues. Looked up from germline, CDR1 is GTSNPN and CDR2 is SVGIG (reference sequence). CDR3 region: CARGTGYNSPLHF. The CDR3 region has the DNA TGTGCCCGGGGGACAGGGTATAATTCACCCCTCCACTTT.

The chain carries TRBV18 and TRBJ2-7, with TRBD1 identical over 7 bases. This CDR3 is built from 13 residues. In germline, CDR1 is KGHSH, CDR2 LQKENI. Germline trimming cut 2 bases from V and 7 bases from J; bases unmatched to any gene: 5. CDR3 DNA sequence: TGTGCCAGCTCACCAGGGACAGAGAGAGAGCAGTACTTC. It codes for CASSPGTEREQYF.

This clone was recorded only once. The chain is built from TRBV23-1 and TRBJ2-7, with a weak D call TRBD1 (6 bases). TRBV23-1 is an ORF, with its function uncertain. Between the trimmed V and J ends, which lost 11 bases and 2 bases, there was a span of 13 bases. This CDR3 has 12 residues. CDR3 bases: TGCGCCGGACAGCCCCGGGCCTACGAGCAGTACTTC. Encoded protein: CAGQPRAYEQYF.

The V call is TRBV9, the J call TRBJ2-3, with 8 positions matching TRBD1. This CDR3 comprises 15 residues. The germline V gene encodes CDR1 SGDLS and CDR2 YYNGEE. V trimming: 3 bases; J trimming: 2 bases; junction bases outside the gene matches: 5. The CDR3 DNA reads TGTGCCAGCAGCGGTACAGGGGGAGACACAGATACGCAGTATTTT. Translated, it gives CASSGTGGDTDTQYF.

The chain carries TRBV4-1 and TRBJ2-5; D is unresolved. V lost 3 bases, J lost 0 bases, and 11 bases lay in between. The CDR3 spans 15 residues. CDR1 MGHRA and CDR2 YSYEKL come from the germline V gene. CDR3 sequence reads: CASSHIGVNQETQYF. As DNA, the CDR3 is TGCGCCAGCAGCCACATAGGAGTGAACCAAGAGACCCAGTACTTC.

The CDR3 spells CASSVGLADNEQFF. DNA for the CDR3: TGTGCCAGCAGCGTAGGACTAGCGGACAATGAGCAGTTCTTC. V is TRBV9 and J is TRBJ2-1; 9 bases are a match to TRBD2. After removal of 0 bases from V and 5 bases from J, the junction contained 0 bases not matched to a gene. Germline CDR1 reads SGDLS; CDR2 reads YYNGEE. This CDR3 spans 14 amino acids.

V and J are TRBV7-9 and TRBJ2-1; D remains unclear. With 3 bases removed from V and 8 bases from J, the gap between germline ends came to 5 bases. The CDR3 runs 11 residues. Per germline, CDR1 SEHNR and CDR2 FQNEAQ (reference sequence). CDR3 DNA sequence: TGTGCCAGCAGCTTGGGCGATGAGCAGTTCTTC. Translation: CASSLGDEQFF.

CDR3 DNA sequence: TGTGCCAGCTCACCACCCACGAACACCGGGGAGCTGTTTTTT. Amino acid sequence: CASSPPTNTGELFF. This chain connects TRBV18 to TRBJ2-2; D is undetermined. The length of the CDR3 is 14 residues. From germline, CDR1 is KGHSH and CDR2 LQKENI. V lost 0 bases and J lost 0, with 2 bases in between.

This clone has just one count. The V call is TRBV6-4, the J call TRBJ2-3; the match to TRBD1 covers 7 bases. This CDR3 is built from 15 residues. J gave up 2 bases and V 3 bases, and 5 bases lay outside the gene matches. Germline V lookup: CDR1 MRHNA, CDR2 SNTAGT. Here the CDR3 DNA reads TGTGCCAGCAGTGAATCAGGGGGTTCCACAGATACGCAGTATTTT. It yields the protein CASSESGGSTDTQYF.